Shown below are 3 T cell receptor beta chains from a single sample sequenced in a study of T-cell reconstitution after alpha-beta-depleted transplantation in children. Unique molecular identifiers tagged the TCRbeta library. TCRdb re-analysed the PCR reads in MiXCR, keeping a single row per CDR3 protein. Of about 640,000 distinct CDR3 sequences in the sample, 10% to 15% were seen once. The sequencing here drew on PBMCs, mostly from graft donor cells, taken 360 days after TCRalphabeta/CD19-depleted stem cell transplant. The receptors come from a male patient younger than 18 who had a stem cell transplant for acute myeloid leukemia, so the T cells may come from the graft donor.

The chain is built from TRBV12-5 and TRBJ2-1, with a possible D match to TRBD2 (7 bases). V was pared by 6 bases and J by 8 bases, with 14 bases between. Germline CDR1 is LGHNT and CDR2 is FRNRAP. The CDR3 totals 13 residues. The DNA of the CDR3 is TGTGCTAGTGGCCCCGGGGGGCCCCATGAGCAGTTCTTC. Its translation: CASGPGGPHEQFF.

The chain joins TRBV20-1 to TRBJ2-2, with 8 bases aligning to TRBD1. V lost 3 bases, J lost 0 bases, and 3 bases stayed unmatched. The germline gives CDR1 DFQATT, CDR2 SNEGSKA (reference sequence). There are 15 residues in the CDR3. The CDR3 spells CSARRDRPNTGELFF. CDR3 coding DNA: TGCAGTGCTAGGCGGGACAGGCCGAACACCGGGGAGCTGTTTTTT.

This clonotype came up many times. The rearrangement links TRBV28 to TRBJ2-1; D is possibly TRBD2 (6 bases). The CDR3 runs to 16 residues. Trimming stripped 7 bases from V and 3 bases from J, with 19 bases between. CDR1 MDHEN and CDR2 SYDVKM come from the germline V gene. The CDR3 here is CASTKGGAVGYNEQFF. As DNA, the CDR3 is TGTGCCAGCACCAAAGGAGGGGCCGTGGGCTACAATGAGCAGTTCTTC.